A single sample is the source of the 19 T cell receptor beta chains below, sequenced in a study of cytomegalovirus exposure and HLA in healthy donors. Sequencing was performed with immunoSEQ multiplex PCR; in TCRdb, only in-frame clones are kept and a portion is missing. The sample lists about 200,000 clones; about nine tenths were seen once. Sequenced: PBMCs. These receptors originate from a woman between 18 and 30 years old in good health and CMV-seropositive.

This sequence joins TRBV18 and TRBJ2-1, with 7 positions matching TRBD1. In germline, CDR1 is KGHSH, CDR2 LQKENI. Losses at the gene ends were 0 bases for V and 6 bases for J; bases not matched to a gene: 2. The CDR3 contains 14 residues. The CDR3 loop reads CASSPPRDSNEQFF. The CDR3 nucleotides are TGTGCCAGCTCACCACCCCGGGACAGCAATGAGCAGTTCTTC.

J is TRBJ2-5 and V is TRBV5-1, with TRBD2 as a possible D gene (5 bases). This CDR3 region has 14 residues. The germline V gene has CDR1 SGHRS and CDR2 YFSETQ. V gave up 3 bases and J gave up 2 bases, with 11 bases separating them. The CDR3 bases are TGCGCCAGCAGCTCGCCGGGATTACAAGAGACCCAGTACTTC. This sequence encodes CASSSPGLQETQYF. Filled out from reference TRBV5-1 and TRBJ2-5, the complete variable domain reads KAGVTQTPRYLIKTRGQQVTLSCSPISGHRSVSWYQQTPGQGLQFLFEYFSETQRNKGNFPGRFSGRQFSNSRSEMNVSTLELGDSALYLCASSSPGLQETQYFGPGTRLLVL.

The chain carries TRBV5-1 and TRBJ2-5, with D maybe TRBD2 (6 bases). V was shortened by 4 bases and J by 3 bases, with 13 bases between the two germline ends. Germline loops: CDR1 SGHRS, CDR2 YFSETQ. This CDR3 comprises 14 residues. The CDR3 sequence: CASSPKRVEETQYF. The CDR3 nucleotides are TGCGCCAGCAGCCCCAAGCGGGTAGAAGAGACCCAGTACTTC.

CDR3 in amino acids: CASSPDGGNYGYTF. The CDR3 nucleotides read TGTGCCAGCAGCCCTGACGGGGGGAACTATGGCTACACCTTC. The chain employs TRBV7-9 and TRBJ1-2; D is possibly TRBD1 (5 bases). The CDR3 spans 14 residues. The V end lost 5 bases, the J end lost 2 bases, and 12 bases lay between the germline ends. Germline lookup yields CDR1 SEHNR and CDR2 FQNEAQ (reference sequence).

The V gene is TRBV29-1, the J gene TRBJ2-2, with D possibly TRBD2 on 5 matching bases. Deletions cut 4 bases from V and 6 bases from J, with 15 bases between. Germline V gives CDR1 SQVTM, CDR2 ANQGSEA. CDR3 length: 14 residues. The CDR3 nucleotides read TGCAGCGTTGGAGGAGGCGAAAGATCCGGGGAGCTGTTTTTT. Translation gives CSVGGGERSGELFF.

The CDR3 region is CATSRDSLNTEAFF. Here the CDR3 DNA reads TGTGCCACCAGCAGAGATAGCTTGAACACTGAAGCTTTCTTT. V and J are TRBV15 and TRBJ1-1; no clear D gene. The germline gives CDR1 LNHNV, CDR2 YYDKDF (reference sequence). The ends were cut back, 0 bases at V and 0 bases at J, with 5 bases in the middle. This CDR3 has 14 amino acids. The full variable domain, its missing parts supplied by reference TRBV15 and TRBJ1-1, is DAMVIQNPRYQVTQFGKPVTLSCSQTLNHNVMYWYQQKSSQAPKLLFHYYDKDFNNEADTPDNFQSRRPNTSFCFLDIRSPGLGDTAMYLCATSRDSLNTEAFFGQGTRLTVV.

The chain combines TRBV2 with TRBJ2-5; a weak D match, TRBD2 (5 bases). Trimming shortened V by 8 bases and J by 9 bases, and 13 bases separated the two germline ends. Germline V gene lookup returns CDR1 SNHLY and CDR2 FYNNEI. The CDR3 has 11 residues. The CDR3 is CASYGGAAQYF. For the CDR3, the DNA is TGTGCCAGCTACGGAGGAGCGGCCCAGTACTTC.

CDR3 DNA: TGTGCCAGCTCATCGGGACAGGAGCGTGGCTACACCTTC. Translation gives CASSSGQERGYTF. The chain couples TRBV18 to TRBJ1-2; the match to TRBD1 covers 8 bases. The CDR3 contains 13 residues. Germline CDR1 KGHSH, CDR2 LQKENI. Unmatched junction bases numbered 6, after V lost 5 bases and J lost 7 bases.

The V gene is TRBV10-3, the J gene TRBJ2-1; possible D gene TRBD2, 6 bases. V shed 4 bases and J shed 10 bases, with 11 bases lying between them. From germline, CDR1 is ENHRY and CDR2 SYGVKD. CDR3 length: 12 amino acids. The CDR3 protein is CAISVVGREQFF. The DNA for the CDR3 is TGTGCCATCAGTGTGGTAGGGAGGGAGCAGTTCTTC.

The genes are TRBV27 and TRBJ2-7, with 12 nucleotides matching TRBD2. CDR3 size: 14 residues. Germline values: CDR1 MNHEY, CDR2 SMNVEV (reference sequence). V lost 5 bases to trimming and J lost 8 bases; unmatched junction nucleotides: 7. The CDR3 loop reads CASSGLAGSLKQYF. CDR3 DNA: TGTGCCAGCAGTGGACTAGCGGGATCTCTCAAGCAGTACTTC.

This chain links TRBV7-6 with TRBJ2-1; maybe TRBD2 (6 bases). Germline CDR1 SGHVS, CDR2 FNYEAQ. Trimming pared 1 base from V and 3 bases from J, leaving 10 bases between. This CDR3 is built from 15 residues. The CDR3 protein is CASSLGGNFYNEQFF. The DNA for the CDR3 is TGTGCCAGCAGCTTAGGCGGGAACTTCTACAATGAGCAGTTCTTC.

The chain uses TRBV28 and TRBJ2-1; tentatively, D is TRBD1 (6 bases). Trimming left V 4 bases short and J 0 bases short, with 13 bases between. From germline, CDR1 is MDHEN and CDR2 SYDVKM. There are 16 residues in the CDR3. The CDR3 reads CASSSQGPSSYNEQFF. The CDR3 DNA is TGTGCCAGCAGTTCCCAGGGGCCGAGCTCCTACAATGAGCAGTTCTTC.

The chain employs TRBV11-1 and TRBJ1-1; 7 bases line up with TRBD1. Germline loops: CDR1 SGHAT, CDR2 FQDESV (reference sequence). CDR3 length: 13 residues. The CDR3 DNA reads TGTGCTCAGGGGGTCATAAGGAACACTGAAGCTTTCTTT. This codes for CAQGVIRNTEAFF.

The V call is TRBV6-5, the J call TRBJ2-7; D possibly corresponds to TRBD2 (6 bases). Trimming pared 5 bases from V and 3 bases from J, leaving 14 bases between. The CDR3 totals 14 residues. The V gene's germline CDR1 is MNHEY and CDR2 SVGAGI. The CDR3 sequence is CASSQGLIIYEQYF. The CDR3 region has the DNA TGTGCCAGCAGTCAGGGACTGATTATCTACGAGCAGTACTTC.

The rearrangement links TRBV5-1 to TRBJ2-7, with TRBD1 matching 7 bases. The CDR3 consists of 14 residues. V trimming: 4 bases; J trimming: 5 bases; junction bases outside the gene matches: 9. CDR1 and CDR2 from the germline V gene are SGHRS and YFSETQ. In DNA form, the CDR3 reads TGCGCCAGCAGCCCAGACAGGGCTCAGGACGAGCAGTACTTC. Translating gives CASSPDRAQDEQYF.

The V call is TRBV23-1, the J call TRBJ1-4, with D possibly TRBD1 on 6 matching bases. TRBV23-1 is filed as an ORF, its function uncertain. Trimming removed 8 bases at V and 6 bases at J, with 19 bases between. The CDR3 runs to 15 residues. The CDR3 DNA is TGCGCCAGCTCTTGTATAGGGGGTTCGTATGAAAAACTGTTTTTT. This sequence encodes CASSCIGGSYEKLFF.

This chain links TRBV5-1 with TRBJ1-1, with D perhaps matching TRBD1 (6 bases). The CDR3 runs 15 residues. Germline CDR1 and CDR2: SGHRS and YFSETQ. Deletions cut 0 bases from V and 6 bases from J, with 15 bases between. The CDR3 loop is CASSLDGGELSEAFF. For the CDR3, the DNA is TGCGCCAGCAGCTTGGATGGGGGCGAATTATCTGAAGCTTTCTTT.

The chain carries TRBV9 and TRBJ2-2; TRBD2 matches 8 bases. This CDR3 comprises 16 residues. Trimming cost V 3 bases and J 5 bases; bases outside gene matches: 9. From germline, CDR1 is SGDLS and CDR2 YYNGEE. This CDR3 is CASSAGLVGLTGELFF. CDR3 nucleotide sequence: TGTGCCAGCAGCGCGGGACTAGTGGGATTGACCGGGGAGCTGTTTTTT.

The chain carries TRBV28 and TRBJ2-7; D gene ambiguous. Germline values: CDR1 MDHEN, CDR2 SYDVKM. Trimming removed 5 bases at V and 9 bases at J, with 14 bases between. This CDR3 has 12 residues. CDR3 in amino acids: CASSQLSSGQYF. The CDR3 bases are TGTGCCAGCAGTCAACTTAGCTCGGGGCAGTACTTC.